This T cell receptor beta chain was documented in a study of shared clonotypes between healthy human individuals. In the case of this clone: Its target is not known. Other nucleotide sequences from this sample produce the same CDR3.

Regarding the study as a whole: Naive CD4 clonotype sharing across a few donors was approximately 5%.

Assay: immunoSEQ multiplex PCR; the TCRdb copy retains only in-frame clones and omits some. This table has about 1.1 million clones, 75% to 85% appearing once. Healthy HIV-negative adults without recent acute infections or vaccinations served as donors. The sample was memory CD4+ T cells from PBMCs. The subset was: CD45RA-negative fraction. This TCR was recovered from a man between 18 and 29 years old in good health. Some clones in this sample may be carry-over from other donors' samples.

In DNA, the CDR3 is TGCGCCAGCAGCCTCGGGCTAGCGGAGAGCACAGATACGCAGTATTTT. This gives the protein CASSLGLAESTDTQYF. The V and J genes are TRBV5-1 and TRBJ2-3; TRBD2 agrees at 7 bases. CDR1 SGHRS and CDR2 YFSETQ come from the germline V gene. The J segment lost 0 bases and the V segment lost 4 bases, leaving 8 bases of the junction unmatched. This CDR3 region has 16 residues. Supplemented by reference TRBV5-1 and TRBJ2-3, the full variable domain reads KAGVTQTPRYLIKTRGQQVTLSCSPISGHRSVSWYQQTPGQGLQFLFEYFSETQRNKGNFPGRFSGRQFSNSRSEMNVSTLELGDSALYLCASSLGLAESTDTQYFGPGTRLTVL.